This TCR beta chain was captured by sequencing in a study of cytomegalovirus exposure and HLA in healthy donors (dated by TCRdb to between 2016 and 2019). Background for the entire study: An earlier analysis of more than 550 of the donors reported 276 Gb of sequence data and 117 million unique TCR beta sequences obtained from approximately 180 million T cells. About 300 gigabases of sequencing data and 80 million or so unique TCR sequences were included in an early release covering several hundred HLA-typed donors. The study aimed to test whether cataloging public T cell receptors could reveal signatures of past pathogen exposure. In an earlier analysis of a few hundred of the donors, high-throughput TCR beta sequencing was used to judge whether each TCR beta V gene segment behaved as functional or pseudogenic. The study profiled the T cell repertoires of hundreds of subjects by immunosequencing and related them to cytomegalovirus serostatus. A later analysis re-examined previously published TCR beta repertoires from more than 600 donors and added high-resolution HLA genotyping to investigate patterns of TCR occurrence. The later analysis used no new phenotypic data to find candidate immune exposures, relying instead on TCR beta sequences and their occurrence across donors. Every discovery cohort repertoire had been produced on one sequencing platform. Typing coverage varied by locus: about 620-630 donors for A, B, C, DRB1 and DQB1; more than 500 for DQA1; more than 600 for DPA1; about 450 for DPB1. On average, roughly 240,000 unique TCR beta nucleotide sequences were sequenced per donor among about 400 genotyped donors of the cohort, with around 19% of those sequences being non-productive. Donor age, sex, ethnicity and CMV serostatus were compiled together with the repertoire data. Roughly 5 DR-DQ haplotypes were handled as single units for association and clustering, since linkage in the cohort was strong. HLA typing included class I and class II loci at four-digit resolution. A separate validation cohort of more than 100 different subjects was used in addition to the 666-subject first cohort. Genome-wide SNP genotypes for about 65% of the 666 donors were used in a later genetic analysis, which treated that subset as a discovery cohort. To predict cytomegalovirus infection status, the study brought together high-throughput TCR immunosequencing, statistical association of individual TCRs with disease status, and machine learning. Of the roughly 420 genotyped donors, 75% to 85% were placed in the genetic ancestry cluster associated with self-reported Caucasian donors.

Sequences SGDLS (CDR1) and YYNGEE (CDR2) are obtained from the germline V gene. Including cysteine and phenylalanine, the CDR3 has 16 amino acids. The retained sequence is limited to the CDR3, 48 bases, with the frame set at the first base. V is reduced by 0 bases and J by 13 bases, leaving a spacing of 22 bases between them. The cohort consisted of hundreds of healthy bone marrow donors. At the time of sampling, every cohort member was nominally healthy, though immune exposures that went unrecorded were likely present. The donor tested CMV seronegative and was one of the 352 seronegative cohort members. Every donor gave a peripheral blood sample, and the peripheral blood mononuclear cells from that sample were used for TCR beta sequencing. Genomic DNA was extracted from the blood cell samples with the Qiagen DNeasy Blood Extraction Kit. Beyond this particular receptor, the publication reports: According to a later analysis, most CMV-associated TCR beta chains appeared to be HLA-restricted, and the HLA associations seemed to be driven largely by CMV exposure. Linkage disequilibrium might explain the correlated functional status among segregating V segments, but an unknown experimental factor could not be ruled out. The study listed around 160 TCR beta chains as associated with cytomegalovirus. Cytomegalovirus status was reported to be diagnosed by the classifier with high specificity and sensitivity in both the original and validation cohorts. Compared with the approximately 700-donor mean, donors in an Asian-associated ancestry cluster had fewer N-insertions in productive TCRs, according to a later genetic analysis. In a later analysis, TCR association rates were found to vary across HLA loci, with the most associated TCRs seen for DRB1 alleles and the fewest for HLA-C alleles. A further reported finding was that TCR beta sequences accurately predicted the HLA-A and HLA-B alleles for most subjects in the first cohort. Because HLA typing was unavailable for some donors at each locus, only the typed subset was used in association tests. In an earlier analysis of approximately 590 of the donors, most TCR beta V segments were observed in productive rearrangements about 90% or about 30% of the time, broadly matching IMGT annotations. The authors suggested that the approach could potentially be generalized to other disease states and immunological phenotypes. An association between a missense DCLRE1C variant and V-gene and J-gene trimming of TCR beta chains was found in a later genetic analysis and replicated in an independent cohort. In vitro tests confirmed that a few of the cytomegalovirus-associated TCR beta chains recognize cytomegalovirus antigens. In a later analysis, HLA-associated TCR beta chains showed more clonal expansion and lower generation probabilities than non-associated chains that were equally common. Only TCR beta chains were sequenced in this cohort, and the absence of alpha or paired-chain data limited detectable features. A cluster of highly shared sequence variants was judged likely to be a technical artifact of the sequencing pipeline. CMV serostatus was the only immune exposure information available for the cohort. Sequencing depth was assumed to be roughly uniform across donors in the presence/absence analyses, though that assumption may not hold. Across donors, most TCR sequences were observed very rarely, whereas some public TCRs were present in many individuals. Some IMGT-functional V segments, including TRBV6-2 and TRBV6-3, could not be told apart with the 87-base-pair reads, so those segments were excluded. In a later analysis, 16,951 TCR beta sequences were associated with specific HLA alleles at a false discovery rate of 0.05. Approximately 16 rarely observed V segments, including chromosome 9 orphons, were excluded from the earlier analysis of several hundred of the donors because counts were too low. When HLA alleles, especially DR and DQ, strongly co-occurred, attributing TCR associations to individual alleles was difficult. A later analysis reported that several top co-occurrence clusters appeared linked to parvovirus B19, influenza, CMV and Epstein-Barr virus.

A word on this clone: Its antigen is still unknown. No base quality values were provided; no much bigger clone lies one nucleotide off.

The library was obtained by the immunoSEQ multiplex PCR assay. For the multiplex PCR, a mixture combining 60 forward primers for TCR Vbeta segments and 13 reverse primers for TCR Jbeta segments was used. The CDR3 region of rearranged TCR beta genes was amplified from genomic DNA by a multiplex PCR assay. On the Illumina HiSeq System, the amplified TCR beta libraries were sequenced as 87-base-pair reads. In the authors' own workflow: A later analysis tallied roughly 76 million unique TCR beta chains across the 700 or so repertoires, and about 10 million of those chains were shared by two or more donors. A nearest-neighbor algorithm error-corrected the raw reads and collapsed the reads into unique sequences, merging closely related sequences to remove PCR and sequencing errors. V, D and J gene segments were assigned by aligning CDR3 sequences to IMGT reference sequences. For a sequence to be retained, a match of at least six nucleotides to both a V gene segment and a J gene segment was required. Rearrangements were called productive when the CDR3 lacked stop codons and stayed in frame with V and J; all others were non-productive. CDR3 was defined by IMGT convention, running from the second conserved V-encoded cysteine to the conserved J-encoded phenylalanine. The earlier analysis of about 610 of the donors excluded any sequence lacking an unambiguous match to a single V gene segment. In an earlier analysis of approximately 610 of the donors, V segments were called functional above 56.7% productive rearrangements and were called segregating when the between-donor standard deviation exceeded 5%. A statistical classification framework was built for diagnosing cytomegalovirus status from the catalog of TCR beta chain sequences. In a later analysis, V and J genes were assigned by comparing TCR nucleotide sequences against IMGT/GENE-DB human TR gene sequences. In a later analysis, CDR3 sequences and most-parsimonious VDJ recombination scenarios were assigned using the TCRdist pipeline. A later analysis defined each TCR beta chain by its CDR3 amino acid sequence plus V-gene family, and excluded reads lacking a unique V-gene family. To address suspected cross-contamination and a sequencing artifact, a later analysis removed approximately 600 highly shared, low-generation-probability nucleotide sequences. For each public chain, a later analysis derived a clonal expansion index from normalized ranks of inferred template counts within each repertoire. In a later analysis, generation probabilities were computed with a VDJ recombination model fitted to out-of-frame rearrangements, and the resulting probabilities were checked against IGoR. Hypergeometric tests were used in a later analysis to score TCR-TCR, TCR-HLA and TCR-CMV co-occurrence, with a repertoire-size bias correction applied to the TCR pairs. To estimate false discovery rates, a later analysis permuted the HLA or CMV assignments 20 times. In a later analysis, co-occurring TCRs were grouped with DBSCAN, and TCRdist sequence similarity was added when clustering was performed within HLA-allele-positive subsets. Co-occurrence clustering excluded repertoires with fewer than 30,000 or more than 120,000 public chains, plus five with anomalous nucleotide sharing. TCRdb re-hosts the immuneACCESS table, in-frame sequences only. Its copies lack some clones; in the studies checked, an unresolved V gene accounts for under half of them, and the cause for the rest is not known. The D gene and trimming were derived from the DNA, and the V and J assignments and clone size from that table. In this sample the table shows under 200,000 clones, over 65% of which occur a single time. The ten largest clones represent around 1.9% of the sample.

The sequenced sample consisted of PBMCs. The V and J genes are TRBV9 and TRBJ1-4; the D gene is possibly TRBD1, with 5 bases matching. The sequence derives from a woman in her twenties or thirties in good health and CMV-seronegative. This receptor has the CDR3 CASSVEATGLTTRLFF. The DNA sequence is TGTGCCAGCAGCGTAGAAGCCACGGGACTGACGACACGACTGTTTTTT.